This record covers a single TCR beta chain. Its target is not known. On the day of bone marrow donation, the related graft donor provided peripheral blood. The data were taken from a study of T cells after posttransplantation cyclophosphamide. Study-wide results and caveats: Skin or GI-infiltrating T cells shared few TRB sequences with blood. Recipient CMV seropositivity and CMV reactivation strongly tracked TRB clonality. Later post-transplant blood repertoires were often dominated by donor CD8+ memory clones.

The CDR3 loop spans 14 amino acids. Germline-derived CDR1 and CDR2 are MNHNY and SVGAGI (reference sequence). The V gene end was trimmed by 5 bases and the J gene end by 5 bases; junction bases not matched to a gene: 5. Using immunoSEQ multiplex PCR, the repertoire was profiled, and TCRdb retains in-frame clones only, with some absent. The table includes about 7,000 clones, about nine tenths detected once. Specimen: CD4+ T cells sorted from blood. This chain uses TRBV6-6 with TRBJ2-3, with TRBD1 identical over 9 bases. This sequence originates from a woman aged 50 to 65 in good health and a related stem cell transplant donor. As DNA, the CDR3 is TGTGCCAGCAGTAAGGGACAGGGAGGAGATACGCAGTATTTT. Translating it yields CASSKGQGGDTQYF.